The sample holds many counts of the clone carrying this T cell receptor beta chain. Its target is unknown. The entry originates in a study of T cells in Graves' hyperthyroidism and ophthalmopathy. Study-level findings and limits: Ophthalmopathy was told apart from stable hyperthyroidism by a 13 V-J model.

RNA transcripts were the template for amplifying TCR beta CDR3 regions. First-round RT-PCR with HTBI primers amplified the TCR CDR3 region. TCRdb reprocessed the multiplex PCR reads with MiXCR, giving one entry per CDR3 protein. The sample yields roughly 240,000 distinct CDR3 sequences, roughly 15% seen once. Specimen: blood. This clonotype was sampled from a woman younger than 30 with Graves' ophthalmopathy.

DNA of the CDR3: TGTGCCAGTAGTATGGGTGGGATGTCCTACAATGAGCAGTTCTTC. Protein: CASSMGGMSYNEQFF. The rearrangement joins TRBV19 to TRBJ2-1, with D unresolved. V lost 3 bases and J 1 base, leaving 10 bases between the germline ends. The CDR3 runs 15 residues. Germline values: CDR1 LNHDA, CDR2 SQIVND (reference sequence).